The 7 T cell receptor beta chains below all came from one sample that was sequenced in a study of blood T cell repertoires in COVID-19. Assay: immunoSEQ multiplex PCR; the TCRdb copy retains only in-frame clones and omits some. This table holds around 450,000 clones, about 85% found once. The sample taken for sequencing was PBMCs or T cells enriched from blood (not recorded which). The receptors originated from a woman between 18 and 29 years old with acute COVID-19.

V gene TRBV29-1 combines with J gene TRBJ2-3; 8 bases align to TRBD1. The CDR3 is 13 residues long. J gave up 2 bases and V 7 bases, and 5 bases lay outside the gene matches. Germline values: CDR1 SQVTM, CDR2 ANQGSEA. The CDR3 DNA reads TGCAGCGCGGACAGGGCTAACACAGATACGCAGTATTTT. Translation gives CSADRANTDTQYF.

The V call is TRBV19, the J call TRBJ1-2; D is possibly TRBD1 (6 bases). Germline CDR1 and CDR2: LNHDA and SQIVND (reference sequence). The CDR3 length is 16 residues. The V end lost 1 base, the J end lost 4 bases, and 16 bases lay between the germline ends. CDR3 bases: TGTGCCAGTAGTATAGTTCCGGGGGGGCTCCTCTATGGCTACACCTTC. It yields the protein CASSIVPGGLLYGYTF.

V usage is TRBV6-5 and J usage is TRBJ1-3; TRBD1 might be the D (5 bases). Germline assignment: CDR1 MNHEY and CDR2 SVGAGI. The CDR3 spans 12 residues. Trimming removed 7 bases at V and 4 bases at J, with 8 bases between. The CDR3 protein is CASTHRGNTIYF. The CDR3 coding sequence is TGTGCCAGCACCCACAGGGGAAACACCATATATTTT.

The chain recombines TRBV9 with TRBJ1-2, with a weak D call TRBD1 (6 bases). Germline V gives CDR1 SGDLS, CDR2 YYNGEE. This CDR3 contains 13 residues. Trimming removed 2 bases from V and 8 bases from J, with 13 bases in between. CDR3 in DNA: TGTGCCAGCAGCGTCGGGGGGGGCCGAGGCTACACCTTC. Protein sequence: CASSVGGGRGYTF.

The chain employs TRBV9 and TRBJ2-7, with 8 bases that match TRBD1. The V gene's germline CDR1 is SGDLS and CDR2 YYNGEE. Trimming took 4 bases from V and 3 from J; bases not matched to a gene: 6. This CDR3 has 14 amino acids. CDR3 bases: TGTGCCAGCAGCCCTCAGGGGGCCTTCTACGAGCAGTACTTC. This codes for CASSPQGAFYEQYF.

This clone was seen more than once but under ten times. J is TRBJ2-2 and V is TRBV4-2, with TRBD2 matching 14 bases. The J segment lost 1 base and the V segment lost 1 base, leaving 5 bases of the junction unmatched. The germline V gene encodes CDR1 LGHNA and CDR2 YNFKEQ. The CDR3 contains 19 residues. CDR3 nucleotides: TGTGCCAGCAGCCAAGTAACCGGGACTAGCGGGGGGAACACCGGGGAGCTGTTTTTT. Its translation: CASSQVTGTSGGNTGELFF.

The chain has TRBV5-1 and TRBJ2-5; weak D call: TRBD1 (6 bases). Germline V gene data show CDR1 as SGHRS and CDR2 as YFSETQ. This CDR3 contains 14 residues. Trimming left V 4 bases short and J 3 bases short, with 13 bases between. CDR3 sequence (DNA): TGCGCCAGCAGCCCGCGGGCAGGGGAAGAGACCCAGTACTTC. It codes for CASSPRAGEETQYF.